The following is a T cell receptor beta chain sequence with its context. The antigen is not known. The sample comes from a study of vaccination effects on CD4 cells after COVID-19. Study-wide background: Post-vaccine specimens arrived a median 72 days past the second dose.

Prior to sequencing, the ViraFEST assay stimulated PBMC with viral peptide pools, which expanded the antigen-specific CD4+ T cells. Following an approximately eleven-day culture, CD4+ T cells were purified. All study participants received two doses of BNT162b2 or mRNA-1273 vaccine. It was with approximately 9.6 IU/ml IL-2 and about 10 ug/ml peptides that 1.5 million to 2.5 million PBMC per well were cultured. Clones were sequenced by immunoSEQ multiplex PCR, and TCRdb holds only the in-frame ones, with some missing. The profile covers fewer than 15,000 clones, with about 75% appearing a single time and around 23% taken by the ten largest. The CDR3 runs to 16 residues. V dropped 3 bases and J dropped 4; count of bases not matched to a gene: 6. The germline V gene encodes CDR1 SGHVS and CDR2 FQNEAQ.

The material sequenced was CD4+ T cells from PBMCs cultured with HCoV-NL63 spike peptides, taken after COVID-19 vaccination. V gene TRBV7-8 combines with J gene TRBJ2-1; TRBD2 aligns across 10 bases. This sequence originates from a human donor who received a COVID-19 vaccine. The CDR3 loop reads CASSFRLAGEYNEQFF. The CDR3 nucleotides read TGTGCCAGCAGCTTTAGGCTAGCGGGGGAATACAATGAGCAGTTCTTC.